This T cell receptor (beta chain) was retrieved from a study of shared clonotypes between healthy human individuals. Study-level findings and limits: For naive CD4 cells, approximately 4.7% of clonotypes were shared across a handful of donors.

The CDR3 has 17 residues. With V trimmed by 2 bases and J by 4 bases, 8 bases remained unmatched. Germline V gene lookup returns CDR1 SGHRS and CDR2 YFSETQ. This clone was seen once. Antigen unknown. This sample includes further DNA sequences coding for the same CDR3. Some clones are missing from TCRdb's copy, which holds only in-frame ones; the method was immunoSEQ multiplex PCR. The sample contains roughly 1.5 million clones, 98% of which appear only once. The sequence came from a man aged 25 to 40 in good health. The specimen sequenced was naive CD4+ T cells sorted from blood. Subset here: CD45RA+ positively selected. The chain has TRBV5-1 and TRBJ2-1; 11 nucleotides agree with TRBD2. CDR3 in DNA: TGCGCCAGCAGCTTTGGACTAGCGGGCGGTCTATACAATGAGCAGTTCTTC. Translation: CASSFGLAGGLYNEQFF.